The clone carrying this TCR beta chain was detected once. Antigen unknown. Germline V gene data show CDR1 as MGHRA and CDR2 as YSYEKL. Trimming pared 0 bases from V and 11 bases from J, leaving 18 bases between. The CDR3 has 15 residues. This specimen belongs to a study of Ad26.COV2.S vaccination and SARS-CoV-2 variants. Study information: Once or twice, 56 days apart, Ad26.COV2.S was delivered intramuscularly. Findings and limits, study-wide: Placebo recipients trailed vaccine recipients in spike-specific TCR breadth. TCR breadth and depth estimates may have understated total T cell responses. Non-spike TCR breadth showed similarity between vaccine and placebo recipients.

TCRdb keeps only in-frame clones here, not all; method: immunoSEQ multiplex PCR. This repertoire shows fewer than 400,000 clones, around four fifths found once; its top ten account for under 2.5%. As to treatment: some 19 received Ad26.COV2.S at low or high dose, single or two shots; about 5 received placebo; per-sample allocation not given. Day 63 following the first vaccine or placebo injection was when the samples were taken. The TCR comes from a person between 18 and 65 years old who received the Ad26.COV2.S COVID-19 vaccine or a placebo. The chain couples TRBV4-1 to TRBJ2-3; possibly TRBD2 for D (5 bases). The sequencing here drew on peripheral blood, taken in a trial of Ad26.COV2.S vaccine versus placebo. The CDR3 protein is CASSQEVANGKEQYF. The CDR3 DNA sequence: TGCGCCAGCAGCCAAGAAGTGGCAAACGGGAAAGAGCAGTATTTT.